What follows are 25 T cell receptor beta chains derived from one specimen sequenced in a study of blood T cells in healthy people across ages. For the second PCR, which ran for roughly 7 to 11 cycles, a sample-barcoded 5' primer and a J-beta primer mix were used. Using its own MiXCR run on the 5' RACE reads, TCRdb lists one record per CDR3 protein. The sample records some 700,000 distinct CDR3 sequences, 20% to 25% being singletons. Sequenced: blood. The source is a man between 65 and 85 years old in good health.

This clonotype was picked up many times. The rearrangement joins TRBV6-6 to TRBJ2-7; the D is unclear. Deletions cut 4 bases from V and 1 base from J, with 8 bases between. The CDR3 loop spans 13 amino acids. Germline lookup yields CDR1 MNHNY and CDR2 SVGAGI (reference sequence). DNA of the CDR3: TGTGCCAGCAGTTCTGGGTTTTCCTACGAGCAGTACTTC. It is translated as CASSSGFSYEQYF.

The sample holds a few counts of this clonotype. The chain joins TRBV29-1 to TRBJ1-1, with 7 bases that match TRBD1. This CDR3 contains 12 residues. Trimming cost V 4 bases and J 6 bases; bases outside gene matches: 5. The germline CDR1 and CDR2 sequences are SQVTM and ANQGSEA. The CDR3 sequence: CSVGTGNAEAFF. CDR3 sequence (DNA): TGCAGCGTTGGGACAGGTAACGCTGAAGCTTTCTTT.

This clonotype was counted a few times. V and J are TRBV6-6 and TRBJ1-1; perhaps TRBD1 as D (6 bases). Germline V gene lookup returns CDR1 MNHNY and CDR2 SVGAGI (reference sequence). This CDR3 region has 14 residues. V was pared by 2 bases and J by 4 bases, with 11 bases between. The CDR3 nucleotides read TGTGCCAGCAGTTACGGGAGGGGGAGCACTGAAGCTTTCTTT. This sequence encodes CASSYGRGSTEAFF.

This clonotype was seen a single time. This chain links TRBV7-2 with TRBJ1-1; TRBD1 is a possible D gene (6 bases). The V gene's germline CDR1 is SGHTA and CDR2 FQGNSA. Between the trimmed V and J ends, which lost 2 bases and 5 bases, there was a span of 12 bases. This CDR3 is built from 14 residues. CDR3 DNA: TGTGCCAGCAGCTTAATTTCCAGGGGAACTGAAGCTTTCTTT. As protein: CASSLISRGTEAFF.

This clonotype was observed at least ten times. CDR3 coding DNA: TGTGCCAGCAGCATCGGACAGGAAGGGGGTTTTCAGCCCCAGCATTTT. Its translation: CASSIGQEGGFQPQHF. The J gene is TRBJ1-5, the V gene TRBV7-8; 7 bases are a match to TRBD1. From germline, CDR1 is SGHVS and CDR2 FQNEAQ. V dropped 5 bases and J dropped 6; count of bases not matched to a gene: 13. This CDR3 region has 16 residues.

The CDR3 spells CASSVVTNFPDTQYF. Written as DNA, the CDR3 is TGTGCCAGCAGCGTAGTGACCAATTTTCCGGATACGCAGTATTTT. The chain links TRBV9 to TRBJ2-3; D gene unclear. V was clipped by 0 bases and J by 6 bases, with 14 bases between them. CDR3 length: 15 amino acids. Germline CDR1 is SGDLS and CDR2 is YYNGEE.

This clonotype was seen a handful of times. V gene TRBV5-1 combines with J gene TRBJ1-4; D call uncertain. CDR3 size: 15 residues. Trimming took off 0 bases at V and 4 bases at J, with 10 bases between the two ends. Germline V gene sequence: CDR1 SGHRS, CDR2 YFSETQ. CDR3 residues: CASSLEAGYNEKLFF. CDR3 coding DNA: TGCGCCAGCAGCTTGGAGGCTGGGTATAATGAAAAACTGTTTTTT.

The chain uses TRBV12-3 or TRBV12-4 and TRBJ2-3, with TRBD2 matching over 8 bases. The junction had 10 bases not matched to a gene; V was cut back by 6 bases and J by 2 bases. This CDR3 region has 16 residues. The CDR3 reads CASRHGLAPNTDTQYF. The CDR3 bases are TGTGCCAGCAGGCACGGACTAGCCCCGAACACAGATACGCAGTATTTT.

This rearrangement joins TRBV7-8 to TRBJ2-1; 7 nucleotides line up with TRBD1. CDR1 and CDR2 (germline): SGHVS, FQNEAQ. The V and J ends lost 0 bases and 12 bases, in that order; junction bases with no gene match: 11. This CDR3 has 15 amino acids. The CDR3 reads CASSLAATGLVVQFF. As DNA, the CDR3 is TGTGCCAGCAGCTTAGCTGCGACAGGGTTGGTTGTGCAGTTCTTC.

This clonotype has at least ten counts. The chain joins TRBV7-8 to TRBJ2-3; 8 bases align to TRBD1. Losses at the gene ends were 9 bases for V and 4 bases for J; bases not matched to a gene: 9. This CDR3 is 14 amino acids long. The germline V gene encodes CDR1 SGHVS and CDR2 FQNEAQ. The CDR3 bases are TGTGCCAGTGCCAGGGGGCGCAGAGCAGATACGCAGTATTTT. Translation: CASARGRRADTQYF.

The CDR3 nucleotides are TGTGCCAGCAGTTCGGGAAGCCGGGCGTTCTTC. It is translated as CASSSGSRAFF. The V gene is TRBV12-3 or TRBV12-4, the J gene TRBJ2-1; the D gene is possibly TRBD2 (5 bases). This CDR3 contains 11 residues. The V gene lost 4 bases and the J gene lost 15 bases, with 13 bases spanning the gap.

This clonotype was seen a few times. Here the CDR3 reads CSVVMWGQPRKNIQYF. The CDR3 coding sequence is TGCAGCGTTGTAATGTGGGGACAGCCCAGAAAAAACATTCAGTACTTC. The chain uses TRBV29-1 and TRBJ2-4; 7 bases are a match to TRBD1. CDR1 is SQVTM, CDR2 ANQGSEA, per germline. J gave up 4 bases and V 4 bases, and 13 bases lay outside the gene matches. This CDR3 is 16 amino acids long.

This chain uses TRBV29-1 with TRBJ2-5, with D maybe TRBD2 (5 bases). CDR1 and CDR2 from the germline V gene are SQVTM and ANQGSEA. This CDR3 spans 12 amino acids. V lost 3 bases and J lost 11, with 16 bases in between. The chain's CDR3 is CSVEEDSRKQYF. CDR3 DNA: TGCAGCGTTGAGGAGGACTCCAGAAAGCAGTACTTC.

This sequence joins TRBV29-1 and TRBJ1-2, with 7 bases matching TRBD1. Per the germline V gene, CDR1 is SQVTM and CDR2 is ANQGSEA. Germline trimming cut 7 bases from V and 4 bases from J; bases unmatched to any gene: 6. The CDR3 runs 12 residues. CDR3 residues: CSGGTDPYGYTF. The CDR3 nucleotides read TGCAGCGGAGGGACAGACCCCTATGGCTACACCTTC.

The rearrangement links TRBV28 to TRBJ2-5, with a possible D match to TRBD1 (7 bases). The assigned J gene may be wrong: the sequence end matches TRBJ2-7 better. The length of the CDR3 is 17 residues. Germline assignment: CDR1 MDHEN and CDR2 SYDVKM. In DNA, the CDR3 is TGTGCCAGCAGTTTAGGGGAGGACAGGTTAATTTCCTACGAGCAGTACTTC. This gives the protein CASSLGEDRLISYEQYF.

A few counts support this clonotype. The CDR3: CSLRGLDYNEQFF. CDR3 DNA: TGCAGTCTCAGGGGGCTAGACTACAATGAGCAGTTCTTC. The chain combines TRBV29-1 with TRBJ2-1; 8 nucleotides match TRBD1. Germline V gives CDR1 SQVTM, CDR2 ANQGSEA. The CDR3 contains 13 residues.

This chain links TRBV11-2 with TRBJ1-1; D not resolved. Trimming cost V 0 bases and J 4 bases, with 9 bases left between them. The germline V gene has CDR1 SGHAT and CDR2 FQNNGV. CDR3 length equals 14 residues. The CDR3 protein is CASSLDPARTEAFF. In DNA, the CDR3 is TGTGCCAGCAGCTTAGATCCAGCGCGCACTGAAGCTTTCTTT.

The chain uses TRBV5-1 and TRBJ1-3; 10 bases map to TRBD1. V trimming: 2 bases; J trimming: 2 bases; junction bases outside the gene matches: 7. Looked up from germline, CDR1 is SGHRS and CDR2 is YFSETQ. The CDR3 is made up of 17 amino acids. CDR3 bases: TGCGCCAGCAGCTTTTCGGAGACAGGGGGCCCTGGAAACACCATATATTTT. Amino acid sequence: CASSFSETGGPGNTIYF.

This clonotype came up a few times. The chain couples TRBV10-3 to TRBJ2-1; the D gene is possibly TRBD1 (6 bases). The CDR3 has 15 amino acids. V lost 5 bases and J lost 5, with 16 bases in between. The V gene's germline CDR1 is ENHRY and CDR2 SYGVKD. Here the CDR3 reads CAISPAGDTHNEQFF. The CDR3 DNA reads TGTGCCATCAGTCCCGCAGGGGATACCCACAATGAGCAGTTCTTC.

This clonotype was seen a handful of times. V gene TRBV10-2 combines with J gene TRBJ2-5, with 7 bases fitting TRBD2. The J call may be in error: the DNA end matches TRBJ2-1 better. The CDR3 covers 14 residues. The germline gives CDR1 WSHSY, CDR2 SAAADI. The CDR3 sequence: CASSEPPTSVEQFF. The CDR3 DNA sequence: TGCGCCAGCAGTGAGCCTCCTACTAGCGTTGAGCAGTTCTTC.

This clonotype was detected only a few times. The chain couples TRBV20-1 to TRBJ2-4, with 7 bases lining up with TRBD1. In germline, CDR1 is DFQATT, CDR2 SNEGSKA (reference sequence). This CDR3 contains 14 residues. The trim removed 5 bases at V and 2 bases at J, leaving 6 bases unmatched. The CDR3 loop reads CSAWTGDTKNIQYF. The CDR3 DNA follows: TGCAGTGCTTGGACAGGAGACACCAAAAACATTCAGTACTTC.

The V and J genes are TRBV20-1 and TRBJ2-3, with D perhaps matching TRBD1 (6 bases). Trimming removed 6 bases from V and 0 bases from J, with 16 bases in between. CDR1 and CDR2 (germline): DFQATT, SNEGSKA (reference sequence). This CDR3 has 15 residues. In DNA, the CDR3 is TGCAGTGCCGACCGGGACACAGCTAGCACAGATACGCAGTATTTT. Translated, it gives CSADRDTASTDTQYF.

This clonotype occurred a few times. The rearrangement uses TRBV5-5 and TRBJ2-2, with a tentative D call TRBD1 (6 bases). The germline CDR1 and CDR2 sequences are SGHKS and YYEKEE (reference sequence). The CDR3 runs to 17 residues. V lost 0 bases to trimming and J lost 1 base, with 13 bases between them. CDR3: CASSLGHRDMNTGELFF. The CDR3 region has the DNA TGTGCCAGCAGCTTGGGCCACAGGGACATGAACACCGGGGAGCTGTTTTTT.

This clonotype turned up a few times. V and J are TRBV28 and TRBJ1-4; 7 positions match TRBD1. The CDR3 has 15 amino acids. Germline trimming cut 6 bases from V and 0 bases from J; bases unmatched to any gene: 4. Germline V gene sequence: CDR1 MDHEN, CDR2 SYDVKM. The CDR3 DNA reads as TGTGCCAGCAGCAAAGACAGGGCAACTAATGAAAAACTGTTTTTT. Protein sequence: CASSKDRATNEKLFF.

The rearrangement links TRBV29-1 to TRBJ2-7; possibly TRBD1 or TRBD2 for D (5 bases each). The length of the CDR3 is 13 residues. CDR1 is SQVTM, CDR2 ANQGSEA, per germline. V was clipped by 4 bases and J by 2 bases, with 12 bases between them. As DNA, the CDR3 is TGCAGCGTTGCCTCCAGGGAGACCTACGAGCAGTACTTC. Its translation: CSVASRETYEQYF.